These 8 T cell receptor beta chains came from one sample sequenced in a study of radiotherapy plus CTLA-4 blockade in lung cancer. Data came from immunoSEQ multiplex PCR; TCRdb stores just in-frame clones and leaves some out. The table shows about 93,000 clones, with around 90% occurring only once. Sequenced here: peripheral blood, sampled from a patient treated with radiotherapy plus ipilimumab. The receptors were gathered from a human donor with non-small cell lung cancer that progressed on radiotherapy plus ipilimumab.

As regards this clone: Within the sample, other DNA sequences also encode this same CDR3. This chain uses TRBV18 with TRBJ2-3; TRBD1 or TRBD2 may be the D gene (5 bases each). The CDR3 extends over 13 amino acids. V was trimmed by 3 bases and J by 2 bases, leaving 6 bases between them. CDR1 and CDR2 (germline): KGHSH, LQKENI. CDR3 sequence reads: CASSPGTTDTQYF. The DNA for the CDR3 is TGTGCCAGCTCACCTGGGACCACAGATACGCAGTATTTT. Filled out from reference TRBV18 and TRBJ2-3, the complete variable domain reads NAGVMQNPRHLVRRRGQEARLRCSPMKGHSHVYWYRQLPEEGLKFMVYLQKENIIDESGMPKERFSAEFPKEGPSILRIQQVVRGDSAAYFCASSPGTTDTQYFGPGTRLTVL.

The chain couples TRBV5-4 to TRBJ1-3; no clear D. V was trimmed by 4 bases and J by 4 bases, leaving 15 bases between them. This CDR3 contains 15 residues. Germline values: CDR1 SGHNT, CDR2 YYREEE (reference sequence). CDR3 loop: CASSTQGRVGNTIYF. The CDR3 DNA is TGTGCCAGCAGCACCCAAGGGAGGGTCGGAAACACCATATATTTT. Drawing the rest from reference TRBV5-4 and TRBJ1-3, the complete variable domain is ETGVTQSPTHLIKTRGQQVTLRCSSQSGHNTVSWYQQALGQGPQFIFQYYREEENGRGNFPPRFSGLQFPNYSSELNVNALELDDSALYLCASSTQGRVGNTIYFGEGSWLTVV.

V is TRBV7-2 and J is TRBJ2-1; 13 nucleotides line up with TRBD2. Germline trimming cut 5 bases from V and 9 bases from J; bases unmatched to any gene: 13. In germline, CDR1 is SGHTA, CDR2 FQGNSA. This CDR3 has 17 amino acids. In DNA form, the CDR3 reads TGTGCCAGCAGCGAAACAGCGACTAGCGGGAGGATTAGTGAGCAGTTCTTC. Its protein product is CASSETATSGRISEQFF. The full variable domain, in which reference TRBV7-2 and TRBJ2-1 provide the parts outside the CDR3, is GAGVSQSPSNKVTEKGKDVELRCDPISGHTALYWYRQSLGQGLEFLIYFQGNSAPDKSGLPSDRFSAERTGGSVSTLTIQRTQQEDSAVYLCASSETATSGRISEQFFGPGTRLTVL.

The V call is TRBV27, the J call TRBJ2-3, with 13 bases identical to TRBD2. J lost 4 bases, V lost 2 bases, and 3 bases had no gene match. The CDR3 sequence is 16 residues long. Germline V lookup: CDR1 MNHEY, CDR2 SMNVEV (reference sequence). This CDR3 is CASSLRTSGRPDTQYF. The CDR3 region has the DNA TGTGCCAGCAGTTTACGGACTAGCGGGAGACCAGATACGCAGTATTTT.

The chain links TRBV19 to TRBJ2-1; D ambiguous. Germline V gene lookup returns CDR1 LNHDA and CDR2 SQIVND (reference sequence). The CDR3 runs to 15 residues. Deletions cut 4 bases from V and 0 bases from J, with 10 bases between. The CDR3 DNA is TGTGCCAGTAGTAGGACCCGAAGCTCCTACAATGAGCAGTTCTTC. This encodes CASSRTRSSYNEQFF. Drawing the rest from reference TRBV19 and TRBJ2-1, the complete variable domain is DGGITQSPKYLFRKEGQNVTLSCEQNLNHDAMYWYRQDPGQGLRLIYYSQIVNDFQKGDIAEGYSVSREKKESFPLTVTSAQKNPTAFYLCASSRTRSSYNEQFFGPGTRLTVL.

CDR3 coding DNA: TGTGCCATCAGCCAGTATGGCGGGAGTACTTACGAGCAGTACTTC. This gives the protein CAISQYGGSTYEQYF. The V and J genes are TRBV10-3 and TRBJ2-7; TRBD2 matches at 7 bases. V shed 6 bases and J 4 bases; nucleotides not matched to a gene: 12. Per germline, CDR1 ENHRY and CDR2 SYGVKD. The CDR3 sequence is 15 residues long.

The V call is TRBV10-3, the J call TRBJ1-5; D is uncertain. CDR3 length: 15 residues. V was trimmed by 0 bases and J by 7 bases, leaving 13 bases between them. In germline, CDR1 is ENHRY, CDR2 SYGVKD. The CDR3 region is CAISESGGNGQPQHF. The CDR3 nucleotides are TGTGCCATCAGTGAGTCGGGAGGGAACGGGCAGCCCCAGCATTTT.

The chain is built from TRBV7-5 and TRBJ1-5. TRBV7-5 constitutes a pseudogene. The CDR3 has 12 residues. In DNA, the CDR3 is TGTGCCAGAAGCTTAGTGGGTCAGCCCCAGCATTTT. It codes for CARSLVGQPQHF.